Listed below are T cell receptor beta chains from one sample, sequenced in a study of T cell changes during pregnancy in multiple sclerosis. The method was immunoSEQ multiplex PCR; TCRdb's version includes in-frame clones alone and lacks a portion of them. The table has around 30,000 clones, over 80% seen once. The input for sequencing was CD8+ T cells from peripheral blood mononuclear cells, taken before pregnancy. The source is a female donor with multiple sclerosis, enrolled in a pregnancy study. The CDR3 runs from the conserved cysteine through the conserved F or W. Each record gives: D gene, clone size, J gene, CDR3 length, V gene, CDR3 protein, CDR3 DNA. D genes are given only for firm matches. Rows give clone size only sometimes, using once, few, many, or a class for an expanded clone.

D gene: NA
clone size: NA
J gene: TRBJ2-1
CDR3 length: 14
V gene: TRBV27
CDR3 protein: CASSLGGASREQFF
CDR3 DNA: TGTGCCAGCAGTTTAGGGGGGGCATCTAGGGAGCAGTTCTTC

D gene: NA
clone size: NA
J gene: TRBJ2-7
CDR3 length: 11
V gene: TRBV20-1
CDR3 protein: CSALLAYEQYF
CDR3 DNA: TGCAGTGCTCTCCTTGCCTACGAGCAGTACTTC

D gene: NA
clone size: NA
J gene: TRBJ1-2
CDR3 length: 15
V gene: TRBV7-9
CDR3 protein: CASSLPVGVNYGYTF
CDR3 DNA: TGTGCCAGCAGCTTACCGGTGGGAGTGAACTATGGCTACACCTTC

D gene: NA
clone size: NA
J gene: TRBJ1-4
CDR3 length: 17
V gene: TRBV28
CDR3 protein: CASSLWAVRHIDEKLFF
CDR3 DNA: TGTGCCAGCAGTTTATGGGCCGTGAGACACATTGACGAAAAACTGTTTTTT

D gene: TRBD1
clone size: once
J gene: TRBJ2-7
CDR3 length: 18
V gene: TRBV9
CDR3 protein: CASSGLPGQGRHSYEQYF
CDR3 DNA: TGTGCCAGCAGCGGTTTACCGGGACAGGGGCGACACTCCTACGAGCAGTACTTC

D gene: NA
clone size: NA
J gene: TRBJ2-1
CDR3 length: 14
V gene: TRBV9
CDR3 protein: CASSAQENYNEQFF
CDR3 DNA: TGTGCCAGCAGCGCACAGGAAAACTACAATGAGCAGTTCTTC

D gene: TRBD2
clone size: NA
J gene: TRBJ2-7
CDR3 length: 13
V gene: TRBV29-1
CDR3 protein: CSVTGTSDYEQYF
CDR3 DNA: TGCAGCGTTACCGGGACTAGCGACTACGAGCAGTACTTC

D gene: NA
clone size: NA
J gene: TRBJ1-5
CDR3 length: 18
V gene: TRBV28
CDR3 protein: CASSLWVDWYRSNQPQHF
CDR3 DNA: TGTGCCAGCAGTTTATGGGTAGATTGGTATCGTAGCAATCAGCCCCAGCATTTT

D gene: NA
clone size: once
J gene: TRBJ1-2
CDR3 length: 13
V gene: TRBV27
CDR3 protein: CASSLSGRVGYTF
CDR3 DNA: TGTGCCAGCAGTTTATCGGGCAGGGTCGGCTACACCTTC

D gene: TRBD1
clone size: NA
J gene: TRBJ2-7
CDR3 length: 19
V gene: TRBV18
CDR3 protein: CASSLDPRDRGLFVYEQYF
CDR3 DNA: TGTGCCAGCTCACTTGATCCCCGGGACAGGGGTTTATTTGTGTACGAGCAGTACTTC

D gene: TRBD2
clone size: few
J gene: TRBJ2-3
CDR3 length: 16
V gene: TRBV5-5
CDR3 protein: CASSLERGGDTDTQYF
CDR3 DNA: TGTGCCAGCAGCTTGGAGCGGGGAGGGGATACAGATACGCAGTATTTT

D gene: TRBD1
clone size: once
J gene: TRBJ1-1
CDR3 length: 17
V gene: TRBV19
CDR3 protein: CASSLHRDRTMNTEAFF
CDR3 DNA: TGTGCCAGTAGTCTACACCGGGACAGAACTATGAACACTGAAGCTTTCTTT